These 9 T cell receptor beta chains share one sample of origin, sequenced in a study of blood T cell repertoires in COVID-19. Measured with immunoSEQ multiplex PCR; TCRdb has only the in-frame clones, and not every one. The data hold roughly 160,000 clones, with about 90% observed a single time. The sample taken for sequencing was PBMCs or T cells enriched from blood (not recorded which). The source of these receptors is a woman aged 50 to 65 who had recovered from COVID-19.

This clone has a handful of counts. The genes are TRBV21-1 and TRBJ2-7; no check of the table's D call, TRBD2, against the DNA was made. TRBV21-1 is designated a pseudogene. This CDR3 is built from 14 residues. The CDR3 protein is CASRGTYSSYEQYF. In DNA, the CDR3 is TGTGCCAGCAGAGGGACTTACTCCTCCTACGAGCAGTACTTC.

V gene TRBV18 combines with J gene TRBJ2-7; the match to TRBD1 covers 8 bases. This CDR3 is 13 amino acids long. The trim removed 5 bases at V and 6 bases at J, leaving 6 bases unmatched. Germline CDR1 is KGHSH and CDR2 is LQKENI. CDR3 nucleotides: TGTGCCAGCTCAAGAGGACAGGGAGGCGAGCAGTACTTC. Amino acid sequence: CASSRGQGGEQYF.

This clone was detected once. The rearrangement joins TRBV20-1 to TRBJ1-1, with D unclear. Trimming shortened V by 3 bases and J by 5 bases, and 7 bases separated the two germline ends. CDR3 length: 11 amino acids. Germline CDR1 is DFQATT and CDR2 is SNEGSKA (reference sequence). The CDR3 loop is CSARVYTEAFF. The CDR3 DNA reads TGCAGTGCTAGGGTCTATACTGAAGCTTTCTTT.

V usage is TRBV19 and J usage is TRBJ1-5; D is perhaps TRBD1 (6 bases). The CDR3 totals 16 residues. V dropped 4 bases and J dropped 1 base, with 14 bases sitting between them. Per the germline V gene, CDR1 is LNHDA and CDR2 is SQIVND (reference sequence). The CDR3 loop is CASSTSRQASNQPQHF. For the CDR3, the DNA is TGTGCCAGTAGTACCTCCCGACAGGCAAGCAATCAGCCCCAGCATTTT.

The sample holds one count of this clone. The V gene is TRBV10-3, the J gene TRBJ2-7, with a possible D match to TRBD2 (5 bases). The CDR3 has 15 amino acids. The V gene's germline CDR1 is ENHRY and CDR2 SYGVKD. The V gene lost 1 base and the J gene lost 0 bases, with 10 bases spanning the gap. CDR3 in DNA: TGTGCCATCAGTGAGTTGGGAGCGGTCTCCTACGAGCAGTACTTC. It codes for CAISELGAVSYEQYF.

This clone came up a few times. This chain joins TRBV6-2 or TRBV6-3 and TRBJ1-2, with 8 bases identical to TRBD1. The germline CDR1 and CDR2 sequences are MNHEY and SVGEGT. The CDR3 is 17 amino acids. With 4 bases clipped from V and 4 bases from J, the junction kept 14 bases outside the gene matches. The CDR3 spells CASSSIDQGALSYGYTF. Here the CDR3 DNA reads TGTGCCAGCAGTTCCATTGATCAGGGGGCGCTTAGCTATGGCTACACCTTC.

The chain uses TRBV6-5 and TRBJ2-7; 10 bases are a match to TRBD1. J gave up 1 base and V 10 bases, and 10 bases lay outside the gene matches. This CDR3 has 15 residues. Per germline, CDR1 MNHEY and CDR2 SVGAGI. CDR3 protein: CANKGQGPLSYEQYF. CDR3 DNA sequence: TGTGCCAACAAGGGACAGGGGCCCCTTTCCTACGAGCAGTACTTC.

The chain has TRBV5-1 and TRBJ2-1; 8 bases agree with TRBD2. With V trimmed by 0 bases and J by 2 bases, 1 base remained unmatched. The CDR3 contains 15 residues. In germline, CDR1 is SGHRS, CDR2 YFSETQ. The CDR3 coding sequence is TGCGCCAGCAGCTTGGCCGGGAGGGCCTACAATGAGCAGTTCTTC. Amino acid sequence: CASSLAGRAYNEQFF.

The V gene is TRBV7-9, the J gene TRBJ2-3, with 7 bases that match TRBD2. Germline V gene lookup returns CDR1 SEHNR and CDR2 FQNEAQ (reference sequence). V shed 2 bases and J 2 bases; nucleotides not matched to a gene: 4. The CDR3 sequence is 15 residues long. In DNA form, the CDR3 reads TGTGCCAGCAGCTTACTTAGCGGGTACACAGATACGCAGTATTTT. Translation gives CASSLLSGYTDTQYF.